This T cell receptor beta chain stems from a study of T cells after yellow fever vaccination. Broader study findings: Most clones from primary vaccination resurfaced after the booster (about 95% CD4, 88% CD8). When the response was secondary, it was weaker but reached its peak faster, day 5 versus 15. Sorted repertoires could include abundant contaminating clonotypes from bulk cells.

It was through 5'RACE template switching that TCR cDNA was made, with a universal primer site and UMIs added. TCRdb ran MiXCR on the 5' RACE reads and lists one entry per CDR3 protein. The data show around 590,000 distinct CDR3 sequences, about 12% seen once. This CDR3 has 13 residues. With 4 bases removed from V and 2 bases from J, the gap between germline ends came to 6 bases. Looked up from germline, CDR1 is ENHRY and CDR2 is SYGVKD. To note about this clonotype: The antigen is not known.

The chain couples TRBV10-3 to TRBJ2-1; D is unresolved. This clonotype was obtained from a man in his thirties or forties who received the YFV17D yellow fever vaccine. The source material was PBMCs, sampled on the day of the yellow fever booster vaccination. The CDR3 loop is CAISVETYNEQFF. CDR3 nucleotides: TGTGCCATCAGTGTTGAGACCTACAATGAGCAGTTCTTC.